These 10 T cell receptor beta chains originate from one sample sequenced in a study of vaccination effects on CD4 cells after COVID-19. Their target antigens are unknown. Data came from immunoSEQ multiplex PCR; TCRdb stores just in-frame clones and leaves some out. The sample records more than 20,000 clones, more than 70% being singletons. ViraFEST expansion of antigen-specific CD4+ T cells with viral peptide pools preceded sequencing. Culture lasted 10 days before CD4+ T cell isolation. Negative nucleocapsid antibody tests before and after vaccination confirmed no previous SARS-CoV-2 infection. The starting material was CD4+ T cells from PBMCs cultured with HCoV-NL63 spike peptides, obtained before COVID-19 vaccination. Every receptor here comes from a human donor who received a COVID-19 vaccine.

The CDR3 sequence is CASSIAYSDRGRTEAFF. CDR3 nucleotides: TGTGCCAGTAGTATAGCGTACTCGGACCGGGGACGCACTGAAGCTTTCTTT. The chain employs TRBV19 and TRBJ1-1; maybe TRBD1 (5 bases). CDR1 is LNHDA and CDR2 is SQIVND in the germline V gene (reference sequence). The CDR3 loop spans 17 amino acids. V was cut by 1 base and J by 4 bases, with 19 bases left in between.

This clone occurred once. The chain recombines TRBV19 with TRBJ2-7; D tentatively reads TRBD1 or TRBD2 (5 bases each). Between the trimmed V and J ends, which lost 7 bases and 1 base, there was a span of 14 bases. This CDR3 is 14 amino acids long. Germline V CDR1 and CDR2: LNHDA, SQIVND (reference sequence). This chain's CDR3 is CASTGATGSYEQYF. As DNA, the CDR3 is TGTGCCAGTACCGGGGCGACCGGTTCCTACGAGCAGTACTTC.

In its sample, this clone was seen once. CDR3 sequence (DNA): TGTGCCAGTGGAGTGGGACAGGGGAGGAATGAGCAGTTCTTC. This translates into CASGVGQGRNEQFF. The rearrangement joins TRBV3-1 (or the pseudogene TRBV3-2) to TRBJ2-1; 10 nucleotides line up with TRBD1. The CDR3 runs 14 residues. After removal of 9 bases from V and 7 bases from J, the junction contained 9 bases not matched to a gene. CDR1 is LGHDT, CDR2 YNNKEL, per germline (reference sequence).

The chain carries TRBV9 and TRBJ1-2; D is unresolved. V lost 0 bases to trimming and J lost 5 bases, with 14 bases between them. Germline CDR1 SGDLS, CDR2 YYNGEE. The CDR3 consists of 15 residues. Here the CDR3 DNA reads TGTGCCAGCAGCGTAGAGGACCGAGGACTTTATGGCTACACCTTC. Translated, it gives CASSVEDRGLYGYTF.

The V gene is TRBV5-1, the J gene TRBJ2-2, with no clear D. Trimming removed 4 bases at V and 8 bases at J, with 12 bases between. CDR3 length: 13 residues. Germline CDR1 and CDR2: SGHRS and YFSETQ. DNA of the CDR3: TGCGCCAGCAGCCCAGTGCCTCCAGGGGAGCTGTTTTTT. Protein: CASSPVPPGELFF.

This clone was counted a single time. DNA of the CDR3: TGCGCCAGCAGCCAAGTCGAAGGTCCCATTCAGTACTTC. It translates to CASSQVEGPIQYF. This chain uses TRBV4-1 with TRBJ2-4; D ambiguous. The V end lost 1 base, the J end lost 9 bases, and 10 bases lay between the germline ends. The CDR3 runs 13 residues. Per the germline V gene, CDR1 is MGHRA and CDR2 is YSYEKL.

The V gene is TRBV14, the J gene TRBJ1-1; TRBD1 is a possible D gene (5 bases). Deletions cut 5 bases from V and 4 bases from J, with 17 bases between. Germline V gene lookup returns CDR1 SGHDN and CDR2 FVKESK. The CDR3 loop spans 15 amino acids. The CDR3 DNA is TGTGCCAGCAGCTCTCCGGGGATGGGGACCACTGAAGCTTTCTTT. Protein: CASSSPGMGTTEAFF.

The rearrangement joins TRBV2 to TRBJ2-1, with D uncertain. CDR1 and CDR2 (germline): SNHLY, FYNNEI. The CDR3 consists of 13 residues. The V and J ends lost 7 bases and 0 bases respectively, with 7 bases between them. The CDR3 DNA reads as TGTGCCAGCACTATAAACTCCTACAATGAGCAGTTCTTC. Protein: CASTINSYNEQFF. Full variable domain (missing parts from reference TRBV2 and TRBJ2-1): EPEVTQTPSHQVTQMGQEVILRCVPISNHLYFYWYRQILGQKVEFLVSFYNNEISEKSEIFDDQFSVERPDGSNFTLKIRSTKLEDSAMYFCASTINSYNEQFFGPGTRLTVL.

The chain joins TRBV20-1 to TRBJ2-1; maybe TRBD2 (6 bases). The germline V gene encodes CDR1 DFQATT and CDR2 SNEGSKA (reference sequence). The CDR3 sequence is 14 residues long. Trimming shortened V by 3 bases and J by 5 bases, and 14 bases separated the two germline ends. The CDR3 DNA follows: TGCAGTGCTAGTGAACTAACGGGAGACAATGAGCAGTTCTTC. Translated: CSASELTGDNEQFF.

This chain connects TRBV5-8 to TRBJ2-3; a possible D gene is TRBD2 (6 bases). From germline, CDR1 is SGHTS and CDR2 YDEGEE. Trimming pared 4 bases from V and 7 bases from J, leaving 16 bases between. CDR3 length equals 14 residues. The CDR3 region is CASSRQPGLYTQYF. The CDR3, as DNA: TGTGCCAGCAGCCGCCAACCGGGACTTTATACGCAGTATTTT.